This TCR beta chain came from a study of T cell repertoires in cytomegalovirus infection. TCRdb independently ran MiXCR on the reads; one entry per CDR3 protein. The table has 600,000 to 700,000 distinct CDR3 sequences, roughly 33% seen once; the top ten hold 15% to 20%. This CDR3 is 15 amino acids long. Trimming pared 5 bases from V and 5 bases from J, leaving 16 bases between. Germline CDR1 reads SGHVS; CDR2 reads FNYEAQ. This clonotype was observed many times. The target antigen is unknown. The clonotype originates from a human donor in good health (CMV status not recorded). Some clones in this sample may be carry-over from other donors' samples. The rearrangement uses TRBV7-6 and TRBJ2-1; D perhaps matches TRBD2 (6 bases). The sequencing used cultured PBMCs, collected from culture after CMV antigen stimulation. The CDR3 loop reads CASSPFGTGNNEQFF. The CDR3, as DNA: TGTGCCAGCAGCCCGTTTGGGACTGGGAACAATGAGCAGTTCTTC.